Below are 16 T cell receptor beta chains sequenced from a single sample in a study of human T cells and chemical hapten exposure. TCRdb re-called the RACE reads with MiXCR, one entry per CDR3 protein. The sample records under 150,000 distinct CDR3 sequences, roughly an eighth being singletons. Specified time point: patch test 1, 2 weeks after DPC sensitization. Indicated treatment: therapeutic diphenylcyclopropenone sensitization with weekly scalp DPC. Sequences were derived from whole blood, sampled in connection with sensitization to the hapten diphenylcyclopropenone (DPC). Source of these receptors: a woman between 50 and 59 years old with alopecia areata. Some clones in this sample may be carry-over from other donors' samples.

This clonotype was counted between two and nine times. The chain combines TRBV11-2 with TRBJ2-7; TRBD1 might be the D (5 bases). V dropped 3 bases and J dropped 1 base, with 13 bases sitting between them. Germline CDR1 and CDR2: SGHAT and FQNNGV. CDR3 size: 15 residues. The CDR3: CASSLGQGPSYEQYF. The CDR3 bases are TGTGCCAGCAGCTTGGGGCAGGGTCCATCCTACGAGCAGTACTTC.

Ten or more counts support this clonotype. The chain carries TRBV11-2 and TRBJ2-1, with D maybe TRBD1 (6 bases). Germline CDR1 is SGHAT and CDR2 is FQNNGV. There are 16 residues in the CDR3. With 1 base removed from V and 1 base from J, the gap between germline ends came to 11 bases. The CDR3 spells CASSLGGTRSYNEQFF. As DNA, the CDR3 is TGTGCCAGCAGCTTAGGAGGGACACGATCCTACAATGAGCAGTTCTTC.

In this sample, this clonotype turned up many times. This chain uses TRBV18 with TRBJ1-1; no clear D. This CDR3 is built from 12 residues. Trimming left V 8 bases short and J 0 bases short, with 7 bases between. CDR1 is KGHSH, CDR2 LQKENI, per germline. The CDR3 spells CASRSVNTEAFF. CDR3 sequence (DNA): TGTGCCAGCAGATCGGTGAACACTGAAGCTTTCTTT.

This clonotype appeared many times. The chain uses TRBV20-1 and TRBJ1-5, with 7 bases matching TRBD1. V was pared by 4 bases and J by 0 bases, with 15 bases of the junction left unmatched. The length of the CDR3 is 18 residues. Germline V gives CDR1 DFQATT, CDR2 SNEGSKA (reference sequence). CDR3 residues: CSATQGGHDLYSNQPQHF. The CDR3 nucleotides are TGCAGTGCTACCCAGGGGGGGCACGACCTCTATAGCAATCAGCCCCAGCATTTT.

The chain carries TRBV20-1 and TRBJ2-1; D is unclear. V was cut by 3 bases and J by 3 bases, with 9 bases left in between. This CDR3 is 13 amino acids long. Germline assignment: CDR1 DFQATT and CDR2 SNEGSKA (reference sequence). The DNA of the CDR3 is TGCAGTGCTAGTGGCTATGGCTACAATGAGCAGTTCTTC. As protein: CSASGYGYNEQFF.

The chain carries TRBV18 and TRBJ2-7; TRBD2 matches at 8 bases. V lost 3 bases to trimming and J lost 2 bases; unmatched junction nucleotides: 3. The CDR3 has 14 residues. Germline loops: CDR1 KGHSH, CDR2 LQKENI. CDR3 loop: CASSPAGGTYEQYF. In DNA form, the CDR3 reads TGTGCCAGCTCACCGGCGGGGGGTACCTACGAGCAGTACTTC. Together with reference TRBV18 and TRBJ2-7, the CDR3 gives the full variable domain: NAGVMQNPRHLVRRRGQEARLRCSPMKGHSHVYWYRQLPEEGLKFMVYLQKENIIDESGMPKERFSAEFPKEGPSILRIQQVVRGDSAAYFCASSPAGGTYEQYFGPGTRLTVT.

This clonotype was detected only a few times. The genes are TRBV5-4 and TRBJ2-7, with 7 bases identical to TRBD1. Losses at the gene ends were 8 bases for V and 2 bases for J; bases not matched to a gene: 10. CDR1 and CDR2 (germline): SGHNT, YYREEE (reference sequence). The CDR3 covers 14 residues. Here the CDR3 reads CASTPGQRTYEQYF. CDR3 sequence (DNA): TGTGCCAGTACGCCGGGACAGCGAACCTACGAGCAGTACTTC.

This clonotype was seen at least ten times. This chain joins TRBV4-2 and TRBJ2-3; D call uncertain. The CDR3 loop spans 16 amino acids. Trimming removed 4 bases at V and 0 bases at J, with 14 bases between. Germline assignment: CDR1 LGHNA and CDR2 YNFKEQ. CDR3 protein: CASSPETTTSTDTQYF. As DNA, the CDR3 is TGTGCCAGCAGCCCGGAAACAACAACTAGCACAGATACGCAGTATTTT.

V and J are TRBV20-1 and TRBJ2-3; no clear D gene. Germline V gene lookup returns CDR1 DFQATT and CDR2 SNEGSKA (reference sequence). CDR3 size: 10 residues. V gave up 6 bases and J gave up 4 bases, with 5 bases separating them. CDR3 sequence: CSARSDTQYF. DNA of the CDR3: TGCAGTGCGAGATCAGATACGCAGTATTTT.

This chain connects TRBV28 to TRBJ2-3, with D tentatively TRBD2 (6 bases). The germline V gene encodes CDR1 MDHEN and CDR2 SYDVKM. This CDR3 region has 12 residues. The V end lost 4 bases, the J end lost 10 bases, and 12 bases lay between the germline ends. CDR3 protein: CASSSSPGAQYF. The CDR3 nucleotides are TGTGCCAGCAGTTCCAGCCCGGGGGCGCAGTATTTT. Supplemented by reference TRBV28 and TRBJ2-3, the full variable domain reads DVKVTQSSRYLVKRTGEKVFLECVQDMDHENMFWYRQDPGLGLRLIYFSYDVKMKEKGDIPEGYSVSREKKERFSLILESASTNQTSMYLCASSSSPGAQYFGPGTRLTVL.

The rearrangement uses TRBV7-8 and TRBJ2-1; D is undetermined. The V and J ends lost 6 bases and 7 bases respectively, with 19 bases between them. CDR3 size: 15 residues. Per germline, CDR1 SGHVS and CDR2 FQNEAQ. CDR3 sequence (DNA): TGTGCCAGCAGAACCCGTGGCACCCTAGAGAATGAGCAGTTCTTC. Its translation: CASRTRGTLENEQFF.

This clonotype was seen repeatedly, ten times or more. The chain joins TRBV7-9 to TRBJ1-1; 10 bases map to TRBD1. The CDR3 covers 14 residues. Germline values: CDR1 SEHNR, CDR2 FQNEAQ (reference sequence). As DNA, the CDR3 is TGTGCTGGGGGACAGGGGTCCATATACACTGAAGCTTTCTTT. Residues: CAGGQGSIYTEAFF.

This clonotype has at least ten counts. V is TRBV28 and J is TRBJ1-2; TRBD1 might be the D (5 bases). The CDR3 has 16 residues. Germline V CDR1 and CDR2: MDHEN, SYDVKM. Trimming stripped 2 bases from V and 4 bases from J, with 17 bases between. The CDR3 DNA reads as TGTGCCAGCAGTTTAGTCAGGGCAACGAGGAGCTATGGCTACACCTTC. The encoded protein is CASSLVRATRSYGYTF.

This clonotype was seen at least ten times. The chain carries TRBV20-1 and TRBJ2-4; D uncertain. The V end was cut by 1 base, the J end by 5 bases, with 3 bases between. The CDR3 length is 11 residues. From germline, CDR1 is DFQATT and CDR2 SNEGSKA (reference sequence). The CDR3 bases are TGCAGTGCTAGAGGACAAAACATTCAGTACTTC. Protein sequence: CSARGQNIQYF.

In this sample, this clonotype turned up many times. The chain carries TRBV7-2 and TRBJ2-3, with D unclear. Per the germline V gene, CDR1 is SGHTA and CDR2 is FQGNSA. CDR3 length: 14 residues. V was clipped by 1 base and J by 0 bases, with 5 bases between them. CDR3 residues: CASSLVASTDTQYF. The CDR3 bases are TGTGCCAGCAGCTTAGTAGCTAGCACAGATACGCAGTATTTT.

Many counts were recorded for this clonotype. This sequence joins TRBV2 and TRBJ1-1; D possibly corresponds to TRBD1 (5 bases). Germline assignment: CDR1 SNHLY and CDR2 FYNNEI. Trimming pared 7 bases from V and 1 base from J, leaving 10 bases between. This CDR3 has 13 residues. Here the CDR3 DNA reads TGTGCCAGCACCGGGCAGGGGAACACTGAAGCTTTCTTT. Amino acids: CASTGQGNTEAFF.